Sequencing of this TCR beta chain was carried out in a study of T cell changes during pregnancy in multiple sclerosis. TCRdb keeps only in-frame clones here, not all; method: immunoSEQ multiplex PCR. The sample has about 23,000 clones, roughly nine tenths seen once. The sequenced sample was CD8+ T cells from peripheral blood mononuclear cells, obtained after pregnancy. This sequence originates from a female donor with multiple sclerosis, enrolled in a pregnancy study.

CDR3 bases: TGTGCCAGCAGTTTGAAGGGTCGGCAGGGGACCTATTATGGCTACACCTTC. This codes for CASSLKGRQGTYYGYTF. The chain combines TRBV27 with TRBJ1-2; D is perhaps TRBD1 (6 bases). The germline CDR1 and CDR2 sequences are MNHEY and SMNVEV (reference sequence). Trimming shortened V by 3 bases and J by 5 bases, and 22 bases separated the two germline ends. This CDR3 is built from 17 residues.